This T cell receptor beta chain was found in a study of shared clonotypes between healthy human individuals. Study summary: The plates for each donor numbered three CD4 naive, three CD4 memory, two CD8 naive and one CD8 memory.

Donors were Caucasian adults residing in Nashville, Tennessee, USA. Worth noting for this clone: The identical CDR3 is also encoded by other nucleotide sequences in the sample.

The assay used deep level. Clones were sequenced by immunoSEQ multiplex PCR, and TCRdb holds only the in-frame ones, with some missing. This sample has 1 million to 1.2 million clones, with 70% to 85% found just once. Trimming took 6 bases from V and 4 from J, leaving 4 bases between them. This CDR3 comprises 11 residues. Germline CDR1 is SNHLY and CDR2 is FYNNEI. Input material: memory CD4+ T cells from PBMCs. Subset defined: CD45RA-negative fraction. J is TRBJ2-1 and V is TRBV2; D gene unclear. This receptor was obtained from a man younger than 30 in good health. Some clones in this sample may be carry-over from other donors' samples. CDR3 coding DNA: TGTGCCAGCAGAGTGTACAATGAGCAGTTCTTC. It codes for CASRVYNEQFF.